The present entry profiles one TCR beta chain with its context. This entry comes from a study of cytomegalovirus exposure and HLA in healthy donors. Clones were sequenced by immunoSEQ multiplex PCR, and TCRdb holds only the in-frame ones, with some missing. The table includes over 120,000 clones, about 94% detected once. This CDR3 has 16 amino acids. In germline, CDR1 is SGHDN, CDR2 FVKESK. The V gene end was trimmed by 0 bases and the J gene end by 11 bases; junction bases not matched to a gene: 11. This clonotype originated in a man aged 18-30 years in good health and CMV-seropositive. Sequencing was performed on PBMCs. The chain has TRBV14 and TRBJ1-4; 8 bases fit TRBD1. In DNA form, the CDR3 reads TGTGCCAGCAGCCAAGATAGGAAAGGGAACAGGGGGAAACTGTTTTTT. Translated: CASSQDRKGNRGKLFF.